This TCR beta chain was identified during a study of shared clonotypes between healthy human individuals. Study findings and constraints: Tissues were not sampled, only blood, and their repertoires likely differ.

Each of the donors was a healthy adult who was HIV-negative and had not had a recent acute infection or vaccination. Germline CDR1 is MGHDK and CDR2 is SYGVNS. The trim removed 3 bases at V and 0 bases at J, leaving 7 bases unmatched. The CDR3 length is 16 residues. Execution of the assay was at deep level. The authors' processing: Filtering differed because ImmunoSEQ produced junction-only sequences that carried no quality scores. Repertoires were generated with immunoSEQ multiplex PCR, while TCRdb's copy carries only in-frame clones and drops some. V and J calls and clone size are copied from that table; D and trimming were computed from the DNA. The sample yields just over 2,000,000 clones, 95% seen once. As concerns this clone: Its antigen remains unknown.

The receptor was derived from a man aged 18 to 30 in good health. This chain connects TRBV25-1 to TRBJ2-7; 8 positions match TRBD2. The sequencing sample was made of naive CD4+ T cells sorted from blood. This sample's subset: CD45RA+ positively selected. The CDR3 DNA reads TGTGCCAGCAGTGACGGTGGGACTAGTGTCTCCTACGAGCAGTACTTC. This gives the protein CASSDGGTSVSYEQYF.